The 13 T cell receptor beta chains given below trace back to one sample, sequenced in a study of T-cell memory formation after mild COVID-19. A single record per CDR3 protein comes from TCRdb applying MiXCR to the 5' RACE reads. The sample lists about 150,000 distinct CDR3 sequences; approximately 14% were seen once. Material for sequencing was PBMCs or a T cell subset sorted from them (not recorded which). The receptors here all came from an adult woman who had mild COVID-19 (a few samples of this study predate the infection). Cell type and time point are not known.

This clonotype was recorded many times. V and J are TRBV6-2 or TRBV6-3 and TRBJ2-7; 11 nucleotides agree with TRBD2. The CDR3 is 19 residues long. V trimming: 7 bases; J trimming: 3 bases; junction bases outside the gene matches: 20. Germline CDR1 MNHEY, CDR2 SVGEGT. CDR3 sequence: CASNPPGLAALSILYEQYF. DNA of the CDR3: TGTGCCAGCAACCCACCGGGACTAGCGGCGTTATCAATCCTCTACGAGCAGTACTTC.

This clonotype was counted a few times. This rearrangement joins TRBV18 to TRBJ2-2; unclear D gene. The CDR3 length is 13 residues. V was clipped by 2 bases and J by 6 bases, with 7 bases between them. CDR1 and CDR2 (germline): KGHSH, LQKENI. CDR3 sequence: CASSPATAGELFF. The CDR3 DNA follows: TGTGCCAGCTCACCAGCGACTGCCGGGGAGCTGTTTTTT.

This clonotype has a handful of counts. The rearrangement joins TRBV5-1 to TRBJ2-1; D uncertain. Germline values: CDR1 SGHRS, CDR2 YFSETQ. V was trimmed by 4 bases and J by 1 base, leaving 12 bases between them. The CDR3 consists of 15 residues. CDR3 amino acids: CASSGQPGSYNEQFF. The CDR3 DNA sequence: TGCGCCAGCAGCGGCCAGCCTGGATCCTACAATGAGCAGTTCTTC.

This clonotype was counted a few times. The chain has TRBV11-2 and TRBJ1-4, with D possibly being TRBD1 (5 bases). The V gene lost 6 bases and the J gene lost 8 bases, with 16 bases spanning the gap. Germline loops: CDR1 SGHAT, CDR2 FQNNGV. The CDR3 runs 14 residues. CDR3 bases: TGTGCCAGCAGATTGGCCGGCAGGGACGAAAAACTGTTTTTT. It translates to CASRLAGRDEKLFF. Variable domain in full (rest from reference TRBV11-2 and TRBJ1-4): EAGVAQSPRYKIIEKRQSVAFWCNPISGHATLYWYQQILGQGPKLLIQFQNNGVVDDSQLPKDRFSAERLKGVDSTLKIQPAKLEDSAVYLCASRLAGRDEKLFFGSGTQLSVL.

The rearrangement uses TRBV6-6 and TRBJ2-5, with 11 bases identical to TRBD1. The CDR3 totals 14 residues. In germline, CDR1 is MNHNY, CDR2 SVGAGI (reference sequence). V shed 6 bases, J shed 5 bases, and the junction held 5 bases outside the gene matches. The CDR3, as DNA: TGTGCCAGCAGAGGACAGGGGGCGTATGAGACCCAGTACTTC. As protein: CASRGQGAYETQYF.

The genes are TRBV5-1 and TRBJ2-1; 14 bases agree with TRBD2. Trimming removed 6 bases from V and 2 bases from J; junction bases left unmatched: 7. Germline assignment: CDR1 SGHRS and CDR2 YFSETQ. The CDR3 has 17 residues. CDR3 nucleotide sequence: TGCGCCAGCACACCGGGACTAGCGGGGGTCACCTACAATGAGCAGTTCTTC. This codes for CASTPGLAGVTYNEQFF.

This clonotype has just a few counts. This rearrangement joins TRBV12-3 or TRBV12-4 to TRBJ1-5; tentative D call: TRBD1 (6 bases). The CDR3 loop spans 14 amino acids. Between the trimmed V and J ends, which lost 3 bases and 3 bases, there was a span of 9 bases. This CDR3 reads CASSLAGDNQPQHF. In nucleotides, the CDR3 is TGTGCCAGCAGTTTGGCAGGGGACAATCAGCCCCAGCATTTT.

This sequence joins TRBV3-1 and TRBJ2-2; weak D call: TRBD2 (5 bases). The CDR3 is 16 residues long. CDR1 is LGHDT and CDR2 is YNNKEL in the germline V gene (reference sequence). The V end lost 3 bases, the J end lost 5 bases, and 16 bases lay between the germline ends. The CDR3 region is CASSHEAWTGTGELFF. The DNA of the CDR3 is TGTGCCAGCAGCCACGAAGCATGGACGGGGACCGGGGAGCTGTTTTTT.

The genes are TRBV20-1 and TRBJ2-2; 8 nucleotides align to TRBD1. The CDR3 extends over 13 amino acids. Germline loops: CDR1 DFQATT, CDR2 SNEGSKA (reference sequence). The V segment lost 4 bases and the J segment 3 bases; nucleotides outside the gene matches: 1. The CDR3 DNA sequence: TGCAGTGCTAACAGGGGGGACACCGGGGAGCTGTTTTTT. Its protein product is CSANRGDTGELFF.

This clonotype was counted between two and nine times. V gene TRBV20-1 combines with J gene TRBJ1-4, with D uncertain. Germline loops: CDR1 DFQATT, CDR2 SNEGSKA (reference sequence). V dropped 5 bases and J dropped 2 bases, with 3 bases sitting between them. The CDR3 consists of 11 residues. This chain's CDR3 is CSAGTNEKLFF. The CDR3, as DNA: TGCAGTGCTGGGACTAATGAAAAACTGTTTTTT.

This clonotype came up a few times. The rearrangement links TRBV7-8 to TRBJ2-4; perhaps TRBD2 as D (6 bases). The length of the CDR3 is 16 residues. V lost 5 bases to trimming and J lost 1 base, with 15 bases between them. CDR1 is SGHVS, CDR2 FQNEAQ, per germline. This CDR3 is CASSPSGGVAKNIQYF. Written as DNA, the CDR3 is TGTGCCAGCAGCCCGTCAGGAGGGGTTGCCAAAAACATTCAGTACTTC.

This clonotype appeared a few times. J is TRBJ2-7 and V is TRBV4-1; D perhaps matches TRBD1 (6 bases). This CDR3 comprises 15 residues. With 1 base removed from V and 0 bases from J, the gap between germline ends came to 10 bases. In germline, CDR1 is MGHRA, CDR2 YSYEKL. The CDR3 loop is CASSQVQDSSYEQYF. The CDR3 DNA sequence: TGCGCCAGCAGCCAAGTGCAGGACAGCTCCTACGAGCAGTACTTC.

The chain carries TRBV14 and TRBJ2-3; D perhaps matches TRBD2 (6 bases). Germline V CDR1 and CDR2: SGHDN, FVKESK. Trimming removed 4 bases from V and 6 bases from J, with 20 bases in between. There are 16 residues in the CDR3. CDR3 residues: CASSRKNSQEGDTQYF. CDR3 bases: TGTGCCAGCAGCCGCAAAAACAGTCAGGAGGGGGATACGCAGTATTTT.